This T cell receptor beta chain was observed in a study of T cell changes during pregnancy in multiple sclerosis. TCRdb keeps only in-frame clones here, not all; method: immunoSEQ multiplex PCR. The data hold 37,000 or so clones, with 90% to 95% observed a single time. Germline CDR1 and CDR2: LNHDA and SQIVND (reference sequence). V was pared by 4 bases and J by 3 bases, with 4 bases of the junction left unmatched. This CDR3 has 14 residues. This TCR derives from a female donor in good health, enrolled as a control in a pregnancy study. This specimen consisted of CD4+ T cells from peripheral blood mononuclear cells, obtained in the second trimester of pregnancy. The chain joins TRBV19 to TRBJ2-7, with 9 bases lining up with TRBD1. The CDR3 DNA reads TGTGCCAGTAGTACCGGGACAGGGAACTACGAGCAGTACTTC. It specifies CASSTGTGNYEQYF.